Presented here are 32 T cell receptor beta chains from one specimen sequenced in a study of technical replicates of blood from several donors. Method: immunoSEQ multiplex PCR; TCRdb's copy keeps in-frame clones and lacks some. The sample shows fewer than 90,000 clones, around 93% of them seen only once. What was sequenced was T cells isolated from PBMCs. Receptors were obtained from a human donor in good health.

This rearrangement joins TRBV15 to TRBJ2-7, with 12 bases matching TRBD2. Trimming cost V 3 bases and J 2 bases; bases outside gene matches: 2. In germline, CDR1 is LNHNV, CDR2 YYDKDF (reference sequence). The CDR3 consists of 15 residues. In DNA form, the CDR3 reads TGTGCCACCAGCAGGGGACTAGCGGGTGCCTACGAGCAGTACTTC. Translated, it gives CATSRGLAGAYEQYF.

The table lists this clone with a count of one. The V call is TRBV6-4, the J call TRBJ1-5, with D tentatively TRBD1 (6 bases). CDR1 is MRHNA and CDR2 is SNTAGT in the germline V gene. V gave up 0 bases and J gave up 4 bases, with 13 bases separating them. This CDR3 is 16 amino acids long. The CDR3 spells CASSDSPGDRNQPQHF. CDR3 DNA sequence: TGTGCCAGCAGTGACTCGCCAGGAGACAGGAATCAGCCCCAGCATTTT.

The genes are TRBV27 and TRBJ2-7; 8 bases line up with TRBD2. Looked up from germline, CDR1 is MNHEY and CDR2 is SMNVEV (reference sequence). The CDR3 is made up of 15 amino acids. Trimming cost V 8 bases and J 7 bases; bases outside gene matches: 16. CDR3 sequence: CASGPLAGAWGEQYF. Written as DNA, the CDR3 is TGTGCCAGCGGACCTCTAGCGGGCGCTTGGGGGGAGCAGTACTTC.

The CDR3 DNA reads TGTGCCAGCAGCTCCCTAAGACAGGCAAGCTACGAGCAGTACTTC. Encoded protein: CASSSLRQASYEQYF. The rearrangement uses TRBV11-2 and TRBJ2-7; D is perhaps TRBD1 (6 bases). The V gene's germline CDR1 is SGHAT and CDR2 FQNNGV. The CDR3 loop spans 15 amino acids. Trimming removed 4 bases from V and 3 bases from J, with 16 bases in between.

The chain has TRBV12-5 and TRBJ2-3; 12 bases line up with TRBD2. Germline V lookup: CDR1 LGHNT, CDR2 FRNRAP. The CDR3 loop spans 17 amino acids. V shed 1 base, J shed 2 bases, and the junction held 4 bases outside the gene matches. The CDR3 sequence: CASGLGLAGANTDTQYF. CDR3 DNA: TGTGCTAGTGGTTTGGGACTAGCGGGGGCGAACACAGATACGCAGTATTTT.

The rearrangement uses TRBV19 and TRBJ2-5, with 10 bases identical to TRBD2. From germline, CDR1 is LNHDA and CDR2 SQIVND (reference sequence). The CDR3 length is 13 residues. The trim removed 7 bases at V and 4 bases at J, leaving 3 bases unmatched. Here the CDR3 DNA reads TGTGCCAGTAAGCTAGCGGGAGTAGAGACCCAGTACTTC. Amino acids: CASKLAGVETQYF.

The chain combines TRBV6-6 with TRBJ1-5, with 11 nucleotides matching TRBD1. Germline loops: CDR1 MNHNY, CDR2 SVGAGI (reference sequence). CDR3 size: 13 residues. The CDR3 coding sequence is TGTGCATTAGGGGACAGGGGGGGTCAGCCCCAGCATTTT. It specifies CALGDRGGQPQHF.

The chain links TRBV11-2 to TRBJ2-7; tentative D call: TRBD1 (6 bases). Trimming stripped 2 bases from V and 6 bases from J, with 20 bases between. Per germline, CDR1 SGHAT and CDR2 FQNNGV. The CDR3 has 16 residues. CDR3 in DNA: TGTGCCAGCAGCTTAATATCCGCGACAGGCGGCTCCGAGCAGTACTTC. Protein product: CASSLISATGGSEQYF.

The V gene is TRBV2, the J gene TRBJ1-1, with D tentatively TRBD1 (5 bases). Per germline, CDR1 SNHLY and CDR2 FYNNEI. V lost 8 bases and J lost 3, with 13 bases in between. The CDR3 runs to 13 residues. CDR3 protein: CASWSDSDTEAFF. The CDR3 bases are TGTGCCAGCTGGAGCGACAGCGACACTGAAGCTTTCTTT.

CDR3 sequence reads: CATSRTGTSLFYEQYF. CDR3 DNA sequence: TGTGCCACCAGCAGAACCGGGACTAGCCTATTCTACGAGCAGTACTTC. The chain joins TRBV15 to TRBJ2-7; TRBD2 agrees at 9 bases. Germline V gene data show CDR1 as LNHNV and CDR2 as YYDKDF (reference sequence). This CDR3 is 16 amino acids long. V was clipped by 2 bases and J by 3 bases; unmatched bases: 8.

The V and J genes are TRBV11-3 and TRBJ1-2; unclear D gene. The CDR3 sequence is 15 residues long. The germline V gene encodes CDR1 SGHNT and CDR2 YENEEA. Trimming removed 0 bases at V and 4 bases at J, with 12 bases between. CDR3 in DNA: TGTGCCAGCAGCTTAGATCAAGCGGGGTCCTATGGCTACACCTTC. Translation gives CASSLDQAGSYGYTF.

The CDR3 protein is CASSQLFLDRDQETQYF. In DNA, the CDR3 is TGTGCCAGCAGCCAGCTATTCCTGGACAGGGACCAAGAGACCCAGTACTTC. The rearrangement joins TRBV4-2 to TRBJ2-5; 8 positions match TRBD1. The germline CDR1 and CDR2 sequences are LGHNA and YNFKEQ. Unmatched junction bases numbered 9, after V lost 3 bases and J lost 0 bases. This CDR3 has 17 residues.

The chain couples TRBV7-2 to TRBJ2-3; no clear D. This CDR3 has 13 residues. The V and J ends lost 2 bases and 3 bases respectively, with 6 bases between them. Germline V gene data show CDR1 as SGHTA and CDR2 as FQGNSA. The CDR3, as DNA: TGTGCCAGCAGCTTAACTCAAACAGATACGCAGTATTTT. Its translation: CASSLTQTDTQYF.

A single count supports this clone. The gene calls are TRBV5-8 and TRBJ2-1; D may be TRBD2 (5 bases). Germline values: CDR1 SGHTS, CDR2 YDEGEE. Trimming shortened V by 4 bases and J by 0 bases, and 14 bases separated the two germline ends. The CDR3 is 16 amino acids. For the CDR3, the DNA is TGTGCCAGCAGCCTGACGTCGCGGGCCTCCTACAATGAGCAGTTCTTC. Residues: CASSLTSRASYNEQFF. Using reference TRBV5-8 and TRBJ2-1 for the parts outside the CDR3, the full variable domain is EAGVTQSPTHLIKTRGQQATLRCSPISGHTSVYWYQQALGLGLQFLLWYDEGEERNRGNFPPRFSGRQFPNYSSELNVNALELEDSALYLCASSLTSRASYNEQFFGPGTRLTVL.

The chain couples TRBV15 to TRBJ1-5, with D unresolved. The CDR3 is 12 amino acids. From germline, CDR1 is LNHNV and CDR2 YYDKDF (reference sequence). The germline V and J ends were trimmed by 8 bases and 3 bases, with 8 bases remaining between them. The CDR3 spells CATGELNQPQHF. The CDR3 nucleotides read TGTGCCACCGGGGAGCTCAATCAGCCCCAGCATTTT.

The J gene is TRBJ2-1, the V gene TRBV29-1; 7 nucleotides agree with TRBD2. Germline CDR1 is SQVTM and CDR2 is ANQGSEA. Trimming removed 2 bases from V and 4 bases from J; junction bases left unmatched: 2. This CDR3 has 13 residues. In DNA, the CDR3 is TGCAGCGTTGAACCTAGCGGATACAATGAGCAGTTCTTC. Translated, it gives CSVEPSGYNEQFF.

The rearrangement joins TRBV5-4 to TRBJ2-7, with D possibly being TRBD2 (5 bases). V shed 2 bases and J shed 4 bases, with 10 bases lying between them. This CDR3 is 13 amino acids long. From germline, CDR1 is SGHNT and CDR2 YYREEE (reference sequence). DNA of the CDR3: TGTGCCAGCAGCTTTATAGGAGGTTACGAGCAGTACTTC. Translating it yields CASSFIGGYEQYF. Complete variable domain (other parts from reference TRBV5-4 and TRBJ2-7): ETGVTQSPTHLIKTRGQQVTLRCSSQSGHNTVSWYQQALGQGPQFIFQYYREEENGRGNFPPRFSGLQFPNYSSELNVNALELDDSALYLCASSFIGGYEQYFGPGTRLTVT.

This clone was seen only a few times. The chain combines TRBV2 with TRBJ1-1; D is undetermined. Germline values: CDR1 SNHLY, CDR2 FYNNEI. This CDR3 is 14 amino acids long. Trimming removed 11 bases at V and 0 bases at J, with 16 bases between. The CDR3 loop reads CAGEAADLNTEAFF. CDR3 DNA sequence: TGTGCCGGCGAAGCGGCGGATTTGAACACTGAAGCTTTCTTT.

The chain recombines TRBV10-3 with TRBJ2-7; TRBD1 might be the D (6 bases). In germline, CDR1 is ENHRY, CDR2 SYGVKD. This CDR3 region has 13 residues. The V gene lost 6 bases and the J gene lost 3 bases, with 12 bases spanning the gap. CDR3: CAISGKGVYEQYF. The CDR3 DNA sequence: TGTGCCATCAGCGGCAAGGGGGTCTACGAGCAGTACTTC.

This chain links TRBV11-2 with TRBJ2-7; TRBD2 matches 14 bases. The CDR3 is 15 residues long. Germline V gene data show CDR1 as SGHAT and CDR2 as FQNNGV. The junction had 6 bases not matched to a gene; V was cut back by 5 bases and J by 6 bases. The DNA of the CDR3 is TGTGCCAGCAGCCAACTTGGACTAGCGGGAGGCGAGCAGTACTTC. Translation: CASSQLGLAGGEQYF.

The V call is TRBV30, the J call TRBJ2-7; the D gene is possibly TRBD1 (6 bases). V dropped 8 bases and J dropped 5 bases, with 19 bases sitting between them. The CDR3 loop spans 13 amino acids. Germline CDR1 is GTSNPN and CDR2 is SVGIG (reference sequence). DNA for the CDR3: TGTGCCCTATGGGGGCAGGGAGTCCACGAGCAGTACTTC. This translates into CALWGQGVHEQYF.

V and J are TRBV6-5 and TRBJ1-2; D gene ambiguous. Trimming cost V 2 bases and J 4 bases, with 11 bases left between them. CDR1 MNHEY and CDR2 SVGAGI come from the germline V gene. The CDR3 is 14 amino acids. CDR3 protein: CASSYEGSLYGYTF. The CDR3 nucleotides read TGTGCCAGCAGTTACGAGGGATCCCTCTATGGCTACACCTTC.

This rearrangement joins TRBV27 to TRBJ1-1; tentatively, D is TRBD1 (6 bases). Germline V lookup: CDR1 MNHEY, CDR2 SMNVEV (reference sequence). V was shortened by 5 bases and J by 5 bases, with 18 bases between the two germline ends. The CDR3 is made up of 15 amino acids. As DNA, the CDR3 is TGTGCCAGCAGTAAACGATTATACAGGGAAACTGAAGCTTTCTTT. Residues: CASSKRLYRETEAFF.

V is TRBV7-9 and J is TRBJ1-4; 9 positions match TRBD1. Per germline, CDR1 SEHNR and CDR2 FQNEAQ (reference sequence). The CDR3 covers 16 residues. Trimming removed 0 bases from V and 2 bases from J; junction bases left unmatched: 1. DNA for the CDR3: TGTGCCAGCAGCTTAGCCACAGGGGGCACTAATGAAAAACTGTTTTTT. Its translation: CASSLATGGTNEKLFF.

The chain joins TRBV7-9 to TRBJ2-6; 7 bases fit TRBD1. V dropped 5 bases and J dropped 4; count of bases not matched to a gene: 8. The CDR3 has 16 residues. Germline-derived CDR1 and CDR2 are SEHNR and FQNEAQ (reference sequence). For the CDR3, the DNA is TGTGCCAGCAGCCCAACCACAGGGGCCGGGGCCAACGTCCTGACTTTC. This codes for CASSPTTGAGANVLTF.

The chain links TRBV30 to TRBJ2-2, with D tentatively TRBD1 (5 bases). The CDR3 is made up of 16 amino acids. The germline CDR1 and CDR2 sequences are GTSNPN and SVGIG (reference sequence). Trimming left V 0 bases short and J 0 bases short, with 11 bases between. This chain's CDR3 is CAWSVWGRTNTGELFF. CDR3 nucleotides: TGTGCCTGGAGTGTATGGGGCCGTACGAACACCGGGGAGCTGTTTTTT.

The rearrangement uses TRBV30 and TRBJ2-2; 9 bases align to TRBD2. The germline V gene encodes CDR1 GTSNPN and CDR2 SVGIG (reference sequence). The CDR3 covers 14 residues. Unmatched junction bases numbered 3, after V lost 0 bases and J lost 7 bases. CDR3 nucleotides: TGTGCCTGGAGTGTAGGGACTAGCTTCGGGGAGCTGTTTTTT. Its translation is CAWSVGTSFGELFF. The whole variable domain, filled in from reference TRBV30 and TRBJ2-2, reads SQTIHQWPATLVQPVGSPLSLECTVEGTSNPNLYWYRQAAGRGLQLLFYSVGIGQISSEVPQNLSASRPQDRQFILSSKKLLLSDSGFYLCAWSVGTSFGELFFGEGSRLTVL.

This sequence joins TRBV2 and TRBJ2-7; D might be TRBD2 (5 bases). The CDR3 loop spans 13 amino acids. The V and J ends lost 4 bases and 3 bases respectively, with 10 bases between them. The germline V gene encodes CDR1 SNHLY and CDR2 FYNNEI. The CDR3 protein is CASSGERYYEQYF. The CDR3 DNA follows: TGTGCCAGCAGTGGGGAGCGGTACTACGAGCAGTACTTC.

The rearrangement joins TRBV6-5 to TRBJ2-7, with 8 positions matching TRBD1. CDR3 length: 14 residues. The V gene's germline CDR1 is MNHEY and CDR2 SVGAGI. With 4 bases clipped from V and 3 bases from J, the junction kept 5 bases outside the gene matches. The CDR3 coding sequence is TGTGCCAGCAGTTTTGGAGACAGGGGCTACGAGCAGTACTTC. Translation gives CASSFGDRGYEQYF.

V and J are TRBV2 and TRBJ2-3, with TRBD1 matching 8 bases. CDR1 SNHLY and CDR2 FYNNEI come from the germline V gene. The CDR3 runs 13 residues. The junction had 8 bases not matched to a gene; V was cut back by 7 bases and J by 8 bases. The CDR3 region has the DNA TGTGCCAGCACCGGACAGCAGGGGGCTACGCAGTATTTT. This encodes CASTGQQGATQYF.

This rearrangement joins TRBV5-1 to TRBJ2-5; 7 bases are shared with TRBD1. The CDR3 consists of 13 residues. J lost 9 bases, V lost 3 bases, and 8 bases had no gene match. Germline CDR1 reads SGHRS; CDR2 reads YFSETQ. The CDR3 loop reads CASSSGTAEAQYF. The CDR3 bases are TGCGCCAGCAGCTCGGGGACAGCGGAGGCCCAGTACTTC.

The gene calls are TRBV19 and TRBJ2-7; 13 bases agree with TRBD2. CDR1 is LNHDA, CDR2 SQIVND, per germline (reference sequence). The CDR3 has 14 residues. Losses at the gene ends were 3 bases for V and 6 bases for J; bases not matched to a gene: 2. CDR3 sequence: CASSIGTSGIEQYF. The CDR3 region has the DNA TGTGCCAGTAGTATTGGGACTAGCGGGATCGAGCAGTACTTC.